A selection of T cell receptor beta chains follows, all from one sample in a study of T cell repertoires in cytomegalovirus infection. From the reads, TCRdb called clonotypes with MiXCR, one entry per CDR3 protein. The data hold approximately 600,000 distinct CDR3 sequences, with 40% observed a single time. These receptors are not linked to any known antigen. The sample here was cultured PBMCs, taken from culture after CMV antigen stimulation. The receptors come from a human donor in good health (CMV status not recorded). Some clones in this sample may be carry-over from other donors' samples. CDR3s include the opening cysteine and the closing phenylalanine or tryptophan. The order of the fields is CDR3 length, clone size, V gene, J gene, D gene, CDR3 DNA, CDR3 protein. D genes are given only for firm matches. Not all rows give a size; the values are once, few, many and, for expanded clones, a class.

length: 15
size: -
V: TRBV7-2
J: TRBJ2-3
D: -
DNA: TGTGCCAGCAGCTTAGATGGGGGTCGTGTAAATACGCAGTATTTT
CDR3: CASSLDGGRVNTQYF

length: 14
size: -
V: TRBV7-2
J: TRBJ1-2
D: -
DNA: TGTGCCAGCAGCTCAACAGGGATGTTCCATGGCTACACCTTC
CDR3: CASSSTGMFHGYTF

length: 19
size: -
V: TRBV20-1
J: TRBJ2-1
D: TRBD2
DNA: TGCAGTGCTAGAGATCGCAGAGGTCCCCCGAGCGGGAGTGTTTATGAGCAGTTCTTC
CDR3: CSARDRRGPPSGSVYEQFF

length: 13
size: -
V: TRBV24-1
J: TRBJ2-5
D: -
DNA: TGTGCCACCAGTGCTCCAGGGGGGGAGACCCAGTACTTC
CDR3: CATSAPGGETQYF

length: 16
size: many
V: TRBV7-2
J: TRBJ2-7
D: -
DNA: TGTGCCAGCAGCCGCGCCCCCGGGACGCCCTCCTACGAGCAGTACTTC
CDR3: CASSRAPGTPSYEQYF

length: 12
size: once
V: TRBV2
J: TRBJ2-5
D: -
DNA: TGTGCCAGCAGTGAGGGTTCGGGGACCCAGTACTTC
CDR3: CASSEGSGTQYF

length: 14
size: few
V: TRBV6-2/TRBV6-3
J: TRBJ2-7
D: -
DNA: TGTGCCAGCAGTCGCGACCCCACCTCCTACGAGCAGTACTTC
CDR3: CASSRDPTSYEQYF

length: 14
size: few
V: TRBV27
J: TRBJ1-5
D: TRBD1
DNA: TGTGCCAGCAGTCAGGGGGAGAGCAATCAGCCCCAGCATTTT
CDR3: CASSQGESNQPQHF

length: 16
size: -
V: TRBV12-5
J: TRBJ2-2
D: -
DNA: TGTGCTAGTGGTTTAGGGCTACCGAGCAATACCGGGGAGCTGTTTTTT
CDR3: CASGLGLPSNTGELFF

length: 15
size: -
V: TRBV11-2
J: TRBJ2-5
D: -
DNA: TGTGCCAGCAGCCACGCGAGACAGGCGGGGGAGACCCAGTACTTC
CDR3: CASSHARQAGETQYF

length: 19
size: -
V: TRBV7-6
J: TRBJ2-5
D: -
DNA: TGTGCCAGCGGGATTTTTGGGTCAGTCGCCGGCCTGTACCAAGAGACCCAGTACTTC
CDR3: CASGIFGSVAGLYQETQYF

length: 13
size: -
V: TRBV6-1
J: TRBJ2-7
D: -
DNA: TGTGCCAGCGAAGAGACAGACTCCTACGAGCAGTACTTC
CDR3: CASEETDSYEQYF

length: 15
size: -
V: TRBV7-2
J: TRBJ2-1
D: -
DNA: TGTGCCAGCAGCCAGAGAGGGTATTCCTACAATGAGCAGTTCTTC
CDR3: CASSQRGYSYNEQFF

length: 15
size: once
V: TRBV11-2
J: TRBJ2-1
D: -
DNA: TGTGCCAGCAGCTTAGGCGGGTTTTGGGACAATGAGCAGTTCTTC
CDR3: CASSLGGFWDNEQFF

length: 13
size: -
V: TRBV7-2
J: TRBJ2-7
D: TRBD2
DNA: TGTGCCAGCACCCTAGCGGGGGCCTACGAGCAGTACTTC
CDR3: CASTLAGAYEQYF

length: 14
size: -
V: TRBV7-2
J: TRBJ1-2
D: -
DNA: TGTGCCAGCAGCTTAGGGGGGGGGTTTTATGGCTACACCTTC
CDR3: CASSLGGGFYGYTF

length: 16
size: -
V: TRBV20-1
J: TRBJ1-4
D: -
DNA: TGCAGTGCTAGAGATCAAACGGCTGCAACTAATGAAAAACTGTTTTTT
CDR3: CSARDQTAATNEKLFF

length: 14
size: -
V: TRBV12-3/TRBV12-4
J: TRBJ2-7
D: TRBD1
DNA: TGTGCCAGCAGTCCGAACAGGGGCCCATACGAGCAGTACTTC
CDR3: CASSPNRGPYEQYF

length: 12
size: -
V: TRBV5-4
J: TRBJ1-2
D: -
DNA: TGTGCCAGCAGCCAGACAGAGTATGGCTACACCTTC
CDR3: CASSQTEYGYTF

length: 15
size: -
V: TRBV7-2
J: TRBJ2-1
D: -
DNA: TGTGCCAGCAGCTTAGGGTTGGGGTTTTCCAATGAGCAGTTCTTC
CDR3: CASSLGLGFSNEQFF

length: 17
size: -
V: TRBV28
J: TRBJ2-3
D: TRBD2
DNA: TGTGCCAGCAGTTCCCGACTAGCGGGAGAGCTCACAGATACGCAGTATTTT
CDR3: CASSSRLAGELTDTQYF

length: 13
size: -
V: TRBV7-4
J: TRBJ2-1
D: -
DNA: TGTGCCAGCAGCCTCACCCAAATCGGAGAGCAGTTCTTC
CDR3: CASSLTQIGEQFF

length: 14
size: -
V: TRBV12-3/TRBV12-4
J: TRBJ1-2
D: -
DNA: TGTGCCAGCAGTTTTAGGGCAGGGCAAGAAGGCTACACCTTC
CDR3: CASSFRAGQEGYTF

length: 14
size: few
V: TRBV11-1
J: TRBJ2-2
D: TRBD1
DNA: TGTGCCAGCCGCAGGACAGGGGGCACCGGGGAGCTGTTTTTT
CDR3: CASRRTGGTGELFF

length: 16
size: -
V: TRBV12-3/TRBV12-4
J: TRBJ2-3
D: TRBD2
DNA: TGTGCCAGCAGTTTAAGGCGGGAGGGCCTGGGAGATACGCAGTATTTT
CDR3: CASSLRREGLGDTQYF

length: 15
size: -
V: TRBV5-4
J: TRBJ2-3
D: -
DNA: TGTGCCAGCAGCTCACCTAGCGAGGACACAGATACGCAGTATTTT
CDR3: CASSSPSEDTDTQYF

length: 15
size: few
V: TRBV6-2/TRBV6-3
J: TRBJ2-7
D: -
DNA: TGTGCCAGCAGTTACGATCAATCGGGATCTCCCGAGCAGTACTTC
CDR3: CASSYDQSGSPEQYF

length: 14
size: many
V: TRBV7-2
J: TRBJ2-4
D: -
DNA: TGTGCCAGCAGCTTTAATGGACCAGTAGCCATTCAGTACTTC
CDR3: CASSFNGPVAIQYF

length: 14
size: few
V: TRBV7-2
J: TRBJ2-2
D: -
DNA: TGTGCCAGCAGCCGACTCGGGTCCACCGGGGAGCTGTTTTTT
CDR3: CASSRLGSTGELFF

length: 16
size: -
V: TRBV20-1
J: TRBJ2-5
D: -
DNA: TGCAGTGCTAGAGATGGGGGCAGGGTGGAGAAAGAGACCCAGTACTTC
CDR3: CSARDGGRVEKETQYF

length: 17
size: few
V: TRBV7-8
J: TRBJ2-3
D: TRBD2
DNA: TGTGCCAGCAGCCCCCCCGGGCTAGCGGGAGGATCAGATACGCAGTATTTT
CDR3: CASSPPGLAGGSDTQYF